This TCR beta chain was sequenced in a study of shared clonotypes between healthy human individuals. This clone was observed a few times. Only in-frame clones appear in the TCRdb table, and some are missing; sequencing was by immunoSEQ multiplex PCR. The sample records hundreds of thousands of clones, about two thirds being singletons. The sample was memory CD4+ T cells sorted from blood. Subset specified: CD45RA-negative fraction. The sequence came from a woman aged 25 to 39 in good health.

The CDR3 region has the DNA TGTGCCAGCAGCTTCGGGACAGGGGGCACTGAAGCTTTCTTT. This sequence encodes CASSFGTGGTEAFF. V and J are TRBV6-5 and TRBJ1-1; TRBD1 matches at 11 bases. CDR3 length: 14 amino acids. J gave up 4 bases and V 6 bases, and 4 bases lay outside the gene matches. CDR1 is MNHEY and CDR2 is SVGAGI in the germline V gene.